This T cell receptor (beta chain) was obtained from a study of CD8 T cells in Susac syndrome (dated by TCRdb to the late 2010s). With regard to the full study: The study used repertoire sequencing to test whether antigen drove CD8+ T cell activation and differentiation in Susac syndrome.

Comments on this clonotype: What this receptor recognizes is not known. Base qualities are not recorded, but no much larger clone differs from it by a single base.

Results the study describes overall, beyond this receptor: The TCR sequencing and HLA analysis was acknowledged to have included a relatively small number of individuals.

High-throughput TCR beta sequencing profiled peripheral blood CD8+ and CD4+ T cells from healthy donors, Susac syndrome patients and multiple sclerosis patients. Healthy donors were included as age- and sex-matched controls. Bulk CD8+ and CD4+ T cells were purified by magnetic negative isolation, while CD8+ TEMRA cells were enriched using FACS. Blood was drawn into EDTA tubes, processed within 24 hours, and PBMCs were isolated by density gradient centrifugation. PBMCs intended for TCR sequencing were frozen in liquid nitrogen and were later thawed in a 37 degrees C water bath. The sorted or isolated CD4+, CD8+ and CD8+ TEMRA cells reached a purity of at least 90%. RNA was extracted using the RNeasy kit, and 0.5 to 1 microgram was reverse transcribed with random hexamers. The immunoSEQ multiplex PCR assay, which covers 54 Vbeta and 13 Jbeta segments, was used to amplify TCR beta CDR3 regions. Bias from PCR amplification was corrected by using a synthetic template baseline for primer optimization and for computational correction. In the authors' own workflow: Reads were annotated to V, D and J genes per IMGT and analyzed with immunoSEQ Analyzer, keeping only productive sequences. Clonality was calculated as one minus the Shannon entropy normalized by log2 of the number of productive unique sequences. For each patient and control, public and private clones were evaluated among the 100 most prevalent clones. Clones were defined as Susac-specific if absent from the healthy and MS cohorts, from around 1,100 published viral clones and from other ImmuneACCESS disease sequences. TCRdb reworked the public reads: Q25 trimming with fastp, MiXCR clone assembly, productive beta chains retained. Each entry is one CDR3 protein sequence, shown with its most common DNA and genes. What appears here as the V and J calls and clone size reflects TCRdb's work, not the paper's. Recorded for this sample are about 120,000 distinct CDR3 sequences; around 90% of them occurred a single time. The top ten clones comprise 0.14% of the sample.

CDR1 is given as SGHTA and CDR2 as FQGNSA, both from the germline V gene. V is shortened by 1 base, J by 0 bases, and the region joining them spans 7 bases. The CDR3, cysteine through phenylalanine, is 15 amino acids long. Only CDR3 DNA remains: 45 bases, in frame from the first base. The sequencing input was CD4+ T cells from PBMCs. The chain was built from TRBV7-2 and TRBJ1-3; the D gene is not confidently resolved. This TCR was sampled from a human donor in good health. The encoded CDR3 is CASSLVQFSGNTIYF. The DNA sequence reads TGTGCCAGCAGCTTAGTACAGTTCTCTGGAAACACCATATATTTT.